The TCR beta chain described here comes from a study of T cell responses to AZD1222 COVID-19 vaccine. Study-level findings and limits: Repertoire sampling happened only post peak T cell response. At study baseline, merely several AZD1222 recipients were seropositive. The donor cohort was predominantly white British with a female majority, and clonal diversity may have been underestimated. Once two AZD1222 doses were given, Spike-specific TCR breadth and depth went up.

Looked up from germline, CDR1 is LGHDT and CDR2 is YNNKEL (reference sequence). V was trimmed by 0 bases and J by 6 bases, leaving 21 bases between them. The CDR3 is made up of 18 amino acids. As concerns this clone: Its antigen is currently unknown.

TCRdb keeps only in-frame clones here, not all; method: immunoSEQ multiplex PCR. The sample has about 140,000 clones, about 90% seen once. The sequence derives from an adult who received the AZD1222 COVID-19 vaccine. The sequencing used peripheral blood, collected 28 days after the second AZD1222 dose. The V and J genes are TRBV3-1 (or the pseudogene TRBV3-2) and TRBJ2-1; D remains ambiguous. CDR3 bases: TGTGCCAGCAGCCAAGATCCTTCAGGTACCATAAGATTCAATGAGCAGTTCTTC. This codes for CASSQDPSGTIRFNEQFF.